Below are 6 T cell receptor beta chains sequenced from a single sample in a study of blood T cell repertoires in COVID-19. Sequenced by immunoSEQ multiplex PCR; TCRdb stores in-frame clones only, minus some. The data show around 110,000 clones, 65% to 80% seen once. What was sequenced was peripheral blood. These receptors were obtained from a man between 65 and 85 years old with acute or convalescent COVID-19.

The gene calls are TRBV2 and TRBJ1-5; D remains unclear. V was pared by 6 bases and J by 4 bases, with 10 bases between. The CDR3 extends over 13 amino acids. Per germline, CDR1 SNHLY and CDR2 FYNNEI. CDR3 protein: CASRGATNQPQHF. The CDR3 DNA reads TGTGCCAGCAGGGGAGCCACGAATCAGCCCCAGCATTTT. Variable domain in full (rest from reference TRBV2 and TRBJ1-5): EPEVTQTPSHQVTQMGQEVILRCVPISNHLYFYWYRQILGQKVEFLVSFYNNEISEKSEIFDDQFSVERPDGSNFTLKIRSTKLEDSAMYFCASRGATNQPQHFGDGTRLSIL.

The chain joins TRBV28 to TRBJ2-1; the match to TRBD2 covers 8 bases. The CDR3 is made up of 16 amino acids. V shed 7 bases and J 5 bases; nucleotides not matched to a gene: 13. Germline V gives CDR1 MDHEN, CDR2 SYDVKM. The CDR3 region has the DNA TGTGCCAGCACTAGGGGTAGCGGGGCTTCCGACAATGAGCAGTTCTTC. It translates to CASTRGSGASDNEQFF. The full variable domain, in which reference TRBV28 and TRBJ2-1 provide the parts outside the CDR3, is DVKVTQSSRYLVKRTGEKVFLECVQDMDHENMFWYRQDPGLGLRLIYFSYDVKMKEKGDIPEGYSVSREKKERFSLILESASTNQTSMYLCASTRGSGASDNEQFFGPGTRLTVL.

The CDR3: CASSLGQGLFGELFF. The CDR3 region has the DNA TGTGCCAGCTCACTGGGACAGGGGCTGTTCGGGGAGCTGTTTTTT. The gene calls are TRBV18 and TRBJ2-2, with 10 bases matching TRBD1. From germline, CDR1 is KGHSH and CDR2 LQKENI. The CDR3 is made up of 15 amino acids. Trimming removed 4 bases from V and 7 bases from J; junction bases left unmatched: 6.

The chain joins TRBV11-2 to TRBJ1-2; D not certain. Trimming took 0 bases from V and 0 from J, leaving 14 bases between them. This CDR3 comprises 17 residues. Germline-derived CDR1 and CDR2 are SGHAT and FQNNGV. Here the CDR3 reads CASSLEERTKANYGYTF. The CDR3 DNA sequence: TGTGCCAGCAGCTTAGAAGAAAGGACTAAAGCTAACTATGGCTACACCTTC.

The rearrangement joins TRBV7-6 to TRBJ2-2; 9 bases agree with TRBD1. V was clipped by 6 bases and J by 5 bases; unmatched bases: 7. The CDR3 has 15 amino acids. Germline assignment: CDR1 SGHVS and CDR2 FNYEAQ. The CDR3 region has the DNA TGTGCCAGCAGTGCGGGACAGGGTAAAACCGGGGAGCTGTTTTTT. Amino acids: CASSAGQGKTGELFF.

The V call is TRBV27, the J call TRBJ1-4, with TRBD1 identical over 9 bases. Losses at the gene ends were 5 bases for V and 7 bases for J; bases not matched to a gene: 8. This CDR3 region has 15 residues. In germline, CDR1 is MNHEY, CDR2 SMNVEV (reference sequence). The CDR3, as DNA: TGTGCCAGCAGTGTCTCCGGGACAGGGTTTGAAAAACTGTTTTTT. Translation gives CASSVSGTGFEKLFF.